Shown below are 12 T cell receptor beta chains from a single sample sequenced in a study of blood T cell repertoires in COVID-19. Generated by immunoSEQ multiplex PCR, the TCRdb table keeps only in-frame clones and is missing some. The sample has around 120,000 clones; 87% are singletons. Specimen: peripheral blood. The receptors derive from a woman aged 70 to 79 with acute or convalescent COVID-19.

The V and J genes are TRBV6-5 and TRBJ2-7, with a possible D match to TRBD1 (6 bases). V lost 0 bases and J lost 3, with 12 bases in between. Per the germline V gene, CDR1 is MNHEY and CDR2 is SVGAGI. The CDR3 spans 15 residues. The CDR3 loop reads CASSYSPGESYEQYF. In nucleotides, the CDR3 is TGTGCCAGCAGTTACTCGCCAGGGGAGAGCTACGAGCAGTACTTC.

The chain combines TRBV28 with TRBJ1-2; D remains ambiguous. V gave up 2 bases and J gave up 8 bases, with 15 bases separating them. CDR3 length equals 14 residues. CDR1 MDHEN and CDR2 SYDVKM come from the germline V gene. CDR3 sequence reads: CASSLPSGGSGYTF. The CDR3 DNA follows: TGTGCCAGCAGTTTACCATCCGGAGGGAGCGGCTACACCTTC.

The J gene is TRBJ2-1, the V gene TRBV7-9; D may be TRBD1 (6 bases). This CDR3 has 15 residues. The germline V gene has CDR1 SEHNR and CDR2 FQNEAQ (reference sequence). Trimming removed 2 bases at V and 4 bases at J, with 12 bases between. CDR3 sequence: CASSLTGQIYNEQFF. The CDR3, as DNA: TGTGCCAGCAGCTTAACAGGGCAAATTTACAATGAGCAGTTCTTC.

The chain links TRBV5-1 to TRBJ2-5; 13 bases agree with TRBD2. V lost 4 bases to trimming and J lost 4 bases; unmatched junction nucleotides: 13. The CDR3 totals 18 residues. Per germline, CDR1 SGHRS and CDR2 YFSETQ. CDR3 sequence reads: CASSPGTSGISRGETQYF. The CDR3 DNA reads TGCGCCAGCAGCCCGGGGACTAGCGGGATCTCGAGGGGAGAGACCCAGTACTTC.

The chain uses TRBV19 and TRBJ2-7; no firm D call. The ends were cut back, 7 bases at V and 2 bases at J, with 18 bases in the middle. From germline, CDR1 is LNHDA and CDR2 SQIVND (reference sequence). The CDR3 totals 15 residues. CDR3 sequence reads: CASTPSAVVPYEQYF. The CDR3 nucleotides are TGTGCCAGTACCCCAAGTGCAGTGGTCCCCTACGAGCAGTACTTC. Filled out from reference TRBV19 and TRBJ2-7, the complete variable domain reads DGGITQSPKYLFRKEGQNVTLSCEQNLNHDAMYWYRQDPGQGLRLIYYSQIVNDFQKGDIAEGYSVSREKKESFPLTVTSAQKNPTAFYLCASTPSAVVPYEQYFGPGTRLTVT.

The chain uses TRBV5-1 and TRBJ1-1; 7 bases line up with TRBD1. This CDR3 is 14 amino acids long. Germline V gene data show CDR1 as SGHRS and CDR2 as YFSETQ. V shed 5 bases, J shed 4 bases, and the junction held 8 bases outside the gene matches. This CDR3 is CASSLGGAGTEAFF. The DNA of the CDR3 is TGCGCCAGCAGTTTAGGGGGCGCCGGCACTGAAGCTTTCTTT.

This clone was recorded once. The V gene is TRBV29-1, the J gene TRBJ1-1; TRBD1 might be the D (6 bases). Germline V gene lookup returns CDR1 SQVTM and CDR2 ANQGSEA. V lost 3 bases to trimming and J lost 3 bases, with 14 bases between them. The CDR3 contains 14 residues. Written as DNA, the CDR3 is TGCAGCGTTGAGAACCAGGGGCTTCACACTGAAGCTTTCTTT. As protein: CSVENQGLHTEAFF.

The chain employs TRBV6-1 and TRBJ2-3; 9 positions agree with TRBD1. In germline, CDR1 is MNHNS, CDR2 SASEGT. The CDR3 loop spans 17 amino acids. V dropped 3 bases and J dropped 3; count of bases not matched to a gene: 10. The CDR3 DNA reads as TGTGCCAGCAGTGAGGGATCCGGGACAGGGAGAACAGATACGCAGTATTTT. Translated, it gives CASSEGSGTGRTDTQYF.

The chain is built from TRBV18 and TRBJ2-7; 7 positions agree with TRBD1. CDR1 and CDR2 (germline): KGHSH, LQKENI. This CDR3 has 15 residues. V shed 2 bases and J 2 bases; nucleotides not matched to a gene: 6. The CDR3 reads CASSPTVQGAYEQYF. The CDR3 coding sequence is TGTGCCAGCTCACCAACTGTGCAGGGGGCCTACGAGCAGTACTTC.

The chain combines TRBV7-3 with TRBJ1-1; weak D call: TRBD1 (6 bases). The germline gives CDR1 SGHTA, CDR2 FQGTGA. The CDR3 has 13 amino acids. Deletions cut 6 bases from V and 2 bases from J, with 10 bases between. The CDR3 reads CASSLQGNTEAFF. Here the CDR3 DNA reads TGTGCCAGCAGTTTACAGGGTAACACTGAAGCTTTCTTT.

This sequence joins TRBV7-9 and TRBJ2-1, with 9 bases matching TRBD2. With V trimmed by 7 bases and J by 9 bases, 10 bases remained unmatched. The CDR3 length is 14 residues. Germline V gene data show CDR1 as SEHNR and CDR2 as FQNEAQ (reference sequence). In DNA form, the CDR3 reads TGTGCCAGCATCAAACCGGGACTAGCTGGTGAGCAGTTCTTC. It specifies CASIKPGLAGEQFF.

The rearrangement joins TRBV24-1 to TRBJ2-2; D unresolved. Deletions cut 3 bases from V and 7 bases from J, with 14 bases between. CDR3 length equals 15 residues. Looked up from germline, CDR1 is KGHDR and CDR2 is SFDVKD. The DNA for the CDR3 is TGTGCCACCAGTGATCCACAAAGCAGGATCGGGGAGCTGTTTTTT. Encoded protein: CATSDPQSRIGELFF.